The source of this T cell receptor beta chain is a study of human T cells and chemical hapten exposure. Study information: Patients, predominantly female, presented with alopecia areata, totalis or universalis.

Documented time point: patch test 3, about 24 weeks after DPC sensitization. Treatment indicated: therapeutic diphenylcyclopropenone sensitization with weekly scalp DPC. Ten or more counts support this clonotype. MiXCR, applied by TCRdb to the RACE reads, yields one record per CDR3 protein. The repertoire has about 97,000 distinct CDR3 sequences, about 28% of them found once; the top ten carry 10% to 13%. Unmatched junction bases numbered 9, after V lost 5 bases and J lost 10 bases. This CDR3 contains 15 residues. Germline CDR1 is SGDLS and CDR2 is YYNGEE. The source was whole blood, collected in connection with sensitization to the hapten diphenylcyclopropenone (DPC). The receptor was isolated from a man aged 40-49 years with alopecia areata. Some clones in this sample may be carry-over from other donors' samples. The gene calls are TRBV9 and TRBJ1-6, with 10 nucleotides matching TRBD1. The CDR3 protein is CASSRTGGWNSPLHF. Here the CDR3 DNA reads TGTGCCAGCAGTCGGACAGGGGGATGGAACTCACCCCTCCACTTT.